This TCR beta chain was captured in a study of T cells in localized non-small cell lung cancer. Study findings and constraints: Heterogeneity cannot be ruled out, as sequencing used one tumor region only. A denser population of T cells in blood accompanied longer overall survival. Uninvolved adjacent lung showed higher T cell clonality than tumor.

Using immunoSEQ multiplex PCR, the repertoire was profiled, and TCRdb retains in-frame clones only, with some absent. The table includes roughly 48,000 clones, roughly 80% detected once. The CDR3 has 13 residues. Losses at the gene ends were 6 bases for V and 3 bases for J; bases not matched to a gene: 3. CDR1 and CDR2 (germline): MDHEN, SYDVKM. A word on this clone: Its antigen is currently unknown.

This sample comprised peripheral blood, obtained before any cancer treatment. The gene calls are TRBV28 and TRBJ2-7, with 9 nucleotides matching TRBD1. The TCR comes from a man between 40 and 70 years old with stage I squamous cell lung carcinoma. This CDR3 reads CASRTGGGYEQYF. The CDR3, as DNA: TGTGCCAGCAGGACAGGGGGAGGCTACGAGCAGTACTTC.